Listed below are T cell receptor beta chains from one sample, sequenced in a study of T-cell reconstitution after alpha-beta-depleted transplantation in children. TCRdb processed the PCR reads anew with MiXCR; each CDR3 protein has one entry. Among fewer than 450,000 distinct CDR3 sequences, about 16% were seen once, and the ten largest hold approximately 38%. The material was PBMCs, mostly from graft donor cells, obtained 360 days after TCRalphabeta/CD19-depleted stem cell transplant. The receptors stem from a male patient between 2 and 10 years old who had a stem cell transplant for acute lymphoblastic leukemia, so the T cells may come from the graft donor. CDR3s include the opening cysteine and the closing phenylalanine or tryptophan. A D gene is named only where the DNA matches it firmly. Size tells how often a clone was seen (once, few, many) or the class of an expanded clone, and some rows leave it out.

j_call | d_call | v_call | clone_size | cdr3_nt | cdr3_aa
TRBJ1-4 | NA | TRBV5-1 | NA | TGCGCCAGCAGCGGCGAAGGGGAGGGAGCTGAAAAACTGTTTTTT | CASSGEGEGAEKLFF
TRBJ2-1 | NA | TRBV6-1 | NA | TGTGCCAGCAGCTCCTACCAGAGCTCCTACAATGAGCAGTTCTTC | CASSSYQSSYNEQFF
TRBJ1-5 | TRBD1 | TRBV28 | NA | TGTGCCAGCACCCGCGGACAGGAGTGGAATCAGCCCCAGCATTTT | CASTRGQEWNQPQHF
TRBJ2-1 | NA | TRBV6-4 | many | TGTGCCAGCAGTGACTCGGGGGTTAGAGCGGAGCAGTTCTTC | CASSDSGVRAEQFF
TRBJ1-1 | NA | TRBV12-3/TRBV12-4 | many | TGTGCCAGCAGTCCGACCAGGGTGAACACTGAAGCTTTCTTT | CASSPTRVNTEAFF
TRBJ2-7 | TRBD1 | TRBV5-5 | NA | TGTGCCAGCAGCTCACCGGGACAGGGAACCTACGAGCAGTACTTC | CASSSPGQGTYEQYF
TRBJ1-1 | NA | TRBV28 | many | TGTGCCAGCAGTAGATTTGGCCCGAACACTGAAGCTTTCTTT | CASSRFGPNTEAFF
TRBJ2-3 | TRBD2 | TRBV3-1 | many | TGTGCCAGCAGCATACGACTAGCGGGATCTGCAGATACGCAGTATTTT | CASSIRLAGSADTQYF
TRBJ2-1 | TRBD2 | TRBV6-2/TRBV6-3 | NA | TGTGCCAGCAGTACCCGACTAGCGGGAGCCCACAATGAGCAGTTCTTC | CASSTRLAGAHNEQFF
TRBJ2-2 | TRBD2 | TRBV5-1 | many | TGCGCCAGCAGAAGCGGGGGGGACACCGGGGAGCTGTTTTTT | CASRSGGDTGELFF
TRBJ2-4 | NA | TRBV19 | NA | TGTGCCAGTTCAAGGCTAGCCAAAAACATTCAGTACTTC | CASSRLAKNIQYF
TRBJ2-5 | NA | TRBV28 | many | TGTGCCAGCAGAGGGAGGAATAGGGTGGGGAAAGAGACCCAGTACTTC | CASRGRNRVGKETQYF
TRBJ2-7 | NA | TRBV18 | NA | TGTGCCAGCTCCCTGAGACAGCCCTACGAGCAGTACTTC | CASSLRQPYEQYF
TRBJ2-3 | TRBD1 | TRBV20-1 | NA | TGCAGTGCCCATACCGGGACAGGCACAGATACGCAGTATTTT | CSAHTGTGTDTQYF
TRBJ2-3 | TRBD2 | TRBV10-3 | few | TGTGCCATCAGTCCTCGGACTAGCGGTGCCACAGATACGCAGTATTTT | CAISPRTSGATDTQYF
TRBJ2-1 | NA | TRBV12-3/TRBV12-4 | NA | TGTGCCAGCAGTGGACAGTACAATGAGCAGTTCTTC | CASSGQYNEQFF
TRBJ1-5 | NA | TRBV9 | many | TGTGCCAGCAGCGCCCGAATCAATCAGCCCCAGCATTTT | CASSARINQPQHF
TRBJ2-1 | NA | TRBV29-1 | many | TGCAGCGTTGCCGGTAGCAAGGGCTTCGCAGAGCAGTTCTTC | CSVAGSKGFAEQFF
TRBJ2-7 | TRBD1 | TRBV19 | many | TGTGCCAGTAGTATCCGGACAGGGGACTCCTACGAGCAGTACTTC | CASSIRTGDSYEQYF
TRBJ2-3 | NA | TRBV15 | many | TGTGCCACCAGCTGGGACACCCGCACAGATACGCAGTATTTT | CATSWDTRTDTQYF
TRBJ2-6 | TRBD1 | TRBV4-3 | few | TGCGCCAGCAGCCAAGAAGGCAGGGGGCTCTCTGGGGCCAACGTCCTGACTTTC | CASSQEGRGLSGANVLTF
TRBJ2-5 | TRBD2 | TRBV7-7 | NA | TGTGCTAGCAGCTTAAGCGGGAGTAAAGAGACCCAGTACTTC | CASSLSGSKETQYF
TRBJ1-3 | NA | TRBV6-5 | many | TGTGCCAGCAGTTACTCAAGGGGGTCTGGAAACACCATATATTTT | CASSYSRGSGNTIYF
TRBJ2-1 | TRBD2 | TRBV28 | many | TGTGCCAGCAGTTTATGGCGAGCGGGAGGGGTGTTGGACAATGAGCAGTTCTTC | CASSLWRAGGVLDNEQFF
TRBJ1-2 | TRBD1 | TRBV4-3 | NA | TGCGCCAGCAGCCATTTAGGGACAGGGAATGGCTACACCTTC | CASSHLGTGNGYTF
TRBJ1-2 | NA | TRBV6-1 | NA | TGTGCCAGCAGCCGAACAGGGCCCCGCTATGGCTACACCTTC | CASSRTGPRYGYTF
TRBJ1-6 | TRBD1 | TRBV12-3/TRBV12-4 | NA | TGTGCCAGCAGTTCACAGGGACAGCGAGTCCACTTT | CASSSQGQRVHF
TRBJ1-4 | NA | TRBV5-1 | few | TGCGCCAGCAGAAGGGGAGGAAACGCTAATGAAAAACTGTTTTTT | CASRRGGNANEKLFF
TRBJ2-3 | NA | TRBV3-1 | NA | TGTGCCAGCAGCCAATCATGGGATACGCAGTATTTT | CASSQSWDTQYF
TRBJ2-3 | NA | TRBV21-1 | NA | TGTGCCAGCAGCAAATCGGCTAGCGGGGTAAATACGCAGTATTTT | CASSKSASGVNTQYF
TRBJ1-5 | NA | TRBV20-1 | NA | TGCAGTGCTGGAGGGGACCATCAGCCCCAGCATTTT | CSAGGDHQPQHF
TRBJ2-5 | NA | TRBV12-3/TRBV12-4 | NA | TGTGCCAGCAGTTCCTTCACGGATCCCTGGGAGACCCAGTACTTC | CASSSFTDPWETQYF
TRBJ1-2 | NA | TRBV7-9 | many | TGTGCCAGCAGCCCTAGGCGCAGAGTCTATGGCTACACCTTC | CASSPRRRVYGYTF
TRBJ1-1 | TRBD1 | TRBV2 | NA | TGTGCCAGCAGTGATTCCCGACAGGGCAGCGCTGAAGCTTTCTTT | CASSDSRQGSAEAFF
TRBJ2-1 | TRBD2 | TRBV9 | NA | TGTGCCAGCAGCGTACCGGGACTAGCGGGAGTCAATGAGCAGTTCTTC | CASSVPGLAGVNEQFF
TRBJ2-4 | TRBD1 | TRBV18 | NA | TGTGCCAGCTCAGTAAGGACAGGGGCCGCCAAAAACATTCAGTACTTC | CASSVRTGAAKNIQYF
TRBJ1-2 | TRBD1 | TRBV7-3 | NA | TGTGCCAGCAGCTTAACCCCTGACAGGGGGCGCGTGTATGGCTACACCTTC | CASSLTPDRGRVYGYTF
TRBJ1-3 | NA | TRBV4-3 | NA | TGCGCCAGCAGCCAAGCCCACGGGCCTCGAAACACCATATATTTT | CASSQAHGPRNTIYF
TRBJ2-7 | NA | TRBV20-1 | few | TGCAGTGCTAGAGATACCAGTAGTTCTCGGAACGAGCAGTACTTC | CSARDTSSSRNEQYF
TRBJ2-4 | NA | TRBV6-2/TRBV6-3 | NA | TGTGCCAGCAGTTACGGGGCAGAGCCCCCCAAAAACATTCAGTACTTC | CASSYGAEPPKNIQYF